The 27 T cell receptor beta chains below come from one sample, sequenced in a study of T cell changes during pregnancy in multiple sclerosis (dated by TCRdb to the late 2010s). The protocol used for the library was the immunoSEQ multiplex PCR assay. In its TCRdb copy, this immuneACCESS table keeps in-frame sequences only and misses some clones. Where compared with another copy, unresolved V genes explain less than half of these, and the others have no known cause. The sample data list around 99,000 clones, and 85% to 95% of these were observed just once. Over 2% of the sample belongs to the ten largest clones. Sequencing was performed on peripheral blood, taken in the first trimester of pregnancy. The source of these receptors is a female donor with multiple sclerosis, enrolled in a pregnancy study.

J is TRBJ1-5 and V is TRBV27; 11 nucleotides match TRBD1. Losses at the gene ends were 1 base for V and 6 bases for J; bases not matched to a gene: 8. Germline CDR1 is MNHEY and CDR2 is SMNVEV (reference sequence). The CDR3 totals 17 residues. The CDR3 DNA follows: TGTGCCAGCAGTTTATGGGCGGGACAGGGGGAGGCTCAGCCCCAGCATTTT. This sequence encodes CASSLWAGQGEAQPQHF.

The chain recombines TRBV11-3 with TRBJ2-1, with a weak D call TRBD2 (5 bases). Trimming pared 1 base from V and 6 bases from J, leaving 7 bases between. The CDR3 spans 13 residues. Germline V lookup: CDR1 SGHNT, CDR2 YENEEA. For the CDR3, the DNA is TGTGCCAGCAGCTTAGTACGGGGCAATGAGCAGTTCTTC. Translation gives CASSLVRGNEQFF.

J is TRBJ2-3 and V is TRBV6-5; TRBD1 matches 7 bases. With 9 bases clipped from V and 2 bases from J, the junction kept 8 bases outside the gene matches. Germline V lookup: CDR1 MNHEY, CDR2 SVGAGI. This CDR3 has 14 residues. In DNA form, the CDR3 reads TGTGCCAGTAAGGGGGCAGGGGACACAGATACGCAGTATTTT. As protein: CASKGAGDTDTQYF.

The chain combines TRBV4-1 with TRBJ2-5, with D possibly matching TRBD1 (5 bases). This CDR3 region has 15 residues. Trimming took off 1 base at V and 1 base at J, with 10 bases between the two ends. Germline V CDR1 and CDR2: MGHRA, YSYEKL. The CDR3 DNA reads TGCGCCAGCAGCCAAGTCGAAGGGGTCCAAGAGACCCAGTACTTC. Encoded protein: CASSQVEGVQETQYF.

V is TRBV9 and J is TRBJ2-2, with 13 bases that match TRBD2. CDR1 SGDLS and CDR2 YYNGEE come from the germline V gene. V trimming: 4 bases; J trimming: 5 bases; junction bases outside the gene matches: 8. CDR3 length equals 17 residues. This CDR3 is CASSKGTSGVRTGELFF. The CDR3 DNA follows: TGTGCCAGCAGCAAAGGGACTAGCGGGGTCAGGACCGGGGAGCTGTTTTTT.

J is TRBJ2-7 and V is TRBV27; perhaps TRBD2 as D (6 bases). This CDR3 spans 14 amino acids. V lost 5 bases and J lost 9, with 20 bases in between. CDR1 MNHEY and CDR2 SMNVEV come from the germline V gene (reference sequence). The CDR3 coding sequence is TGTGCCAGCAGTCCCCAAGGTACCTCGGAGGGGCAGTACTTC. Translating gives CASSPQGTSEGQYF.

The chain carries TRBV19 and TRBJ1-3; D unresolved. CDR3 length: 15 amino acids. Germline V gene data show CDR1 as LNHDA and CDR2 as SQIVND (reference sequence). Trimming stripped 3 bases from V and 0 bases from J, with 9 bases between. The CDR3 sequence: CASSMEQISGNTIYF. The DNA for the CDR3 is TGTGCCAGTAGTATGGAGCAAATCTCTGGAAACACCATATATTTT.

The rearrangement joins TRBV5-6 to TRBJ1-1; D gene uncertain. This CDR3 spans 12 amino acids. Deletions cut 1 base from V and 4 bases from J, with 5 bases between. Germline V gene lookup returns CDR1 SGHDT and CDR2 YYEEEE. The CDR3 region is CASSLSLTEAFF. The CDR3 DNA sequence: TGTGCCAGCAGCTTGTCCCTCACTGAAGCTTTCTTT.

V is TRBV30 and J is TRBJ1-1; D may be TRBD1 (6 bases). The CDR3 loop spans 12 amino acids. V lost 5 bases and J lost 4, with 11 bases in between. Germline V gene sequence: CDR1 GTSNPN, CDR2 SVGIG (reference sequence). CDR3 DNA sequence: TGTGCCTGGGCGGGGGGCGGCACTGAAGCTTTCTTT. Protein: CAWAGGGTEAFF.

The rearrangement joins TRBV29-1 to TRBJ2-3, with 8 bases that match TRBD2. Germline trimming cut 6 bases from V and 0 bases from J; bases unmatched to any gene: 8. The CDR3 sequence is 15 residues long. Germline V gives CDR1 SQVTM, CDR2 ANQGSEA. CDR3 region: CSVGTLAGSTDTQYF. The CDR3, as DNA: TGCAGCGTCGGGACCCTAGCGGGCAGCACAGATACGCAGTATTTT.

The DNA of the CDR3 is TGTGCCAGCAGCCTGGACAGGGGCTGGGAATACCAGCCCCAGCATTTT. This encodes CASSLDRGWEYQPQHF. J is TRBJ1-5 and V is TRBV28; 9 bases line up with TRBD1. This CDR3 is built from 16 residues. Germline lookup yields CDR1 MDHEN and CDR2 SYDVKM. Germline trimming cut 6 bases from V and 7 bases from J; bases unmatched to any gene: 13.

The chain employs TRBV28 and TRBJ1-5; 7 bases line up with TRBD1. The trim removed 6 bases at V and 6 bases at J, leaving 8 bases unmatched. The germline V gene encodes CDR1 MDHEN and CDR2 SYDVKM. The CDR3 covers 14 residues. CDR3 coding DNA: TGTGCCAGCAGCAACAGGGGTAGGGGTCAGCCCCAGCATTTT. Protein product: CASSNRGRGQPQHF.

The rearrangement links TRBV28 to TRBJ1-5, with 9 bases aligning to TRBD1. Germline V gene data show CDR1 as MDHEN and CDR2 as SYDVKM. The CDR3 runs to 16 residues. Trimming removed 3 bases from V and 6 bases from J; junction bases left unmatched: 9. CDR3 residues: CASSLGTGSGSQPQHF. CDR3 sequence (DNA): TGTGCCAGCAGTTTGGGGACAGGGTCTGGGAGTCAGCCCCAGCATTTT.

J is TRBJ2-1 and V is TRBV7-3; 14 bases align to TRBD2. Germline V CDR1 and CDR2: SGHTA, FQGTGA. The CDR3 runs to 19 residues. V lost 2 bases, J lost 2 bases, and 8 bases stayed unmatched. In DNA form, the CDR3 reads TGTGCCAGCAGCTTATTTGGACTAGCGGGAGGAGGAACCTACAATGAGCAGTTCTTC. This codes for CASSLFGLAGGGTYNEQFF.

The rearrangement uses TRBV13 and TRBJ2-1, with 7 bases aligning to TRBD1. This CDR3 comprises 15 residues. Germline V gives CDR1 PRHDT, CDR2 FYEKMQ (reference sequence). The J segment lost 0 bases and the V segment lost 7 bases, leaving 6 bases of the junction unmatched. The CDR3 DNA reads as TGTGCCAGCACCGCGACAGGGAACTCCTACAATGAGCAGTTCTTC. The encoded protein is CASTATGNSYNEQFF.

In its sample, this clone was seen once. The chain joins TRBV5-1 to TRBJ2-1; D is possibly TRBD1 (6 bases). The CDR3 sequence is 15 residues long. Between the trimmed V and J ends, which lost 0 bases and 2 bases, there was a span of 9 bases. Looked up from germline, CDR1 is SGHRS and CDR2 is YFSETQ. CDR3 protein: CASSLAGEPYNEQFF. The DNA of the CDR3 is TGCGCCAGCAGCTTGGCAGGGGAGCCCTACAATGAGCAGTTCTTC.

CDR3 sequence: CASSSQRNTEAFF. CDR3 coding DNA: TGTGCCAGCAGCTCACAGAGGAACACTGAAGCTTTCTTT. V gene TRBV5-6 combines with J gene TRBJ1-1; D is unresolved. Germline assignment: CDR1 SGHDT and CDR2 YYEEEE. Trimming removed 3 bases at V and 1 base at J, with 7 bases between. The CDR3 has 13 amino acids.

The chain joins TRBV7-3 to TRBJ2-3; 9 positions match TRBD2. The germline V gene has CDR1 SGHTA and CDR2 FQGTGA. J gave up 2 bases and V 2 bases, and 11 bases lay outside the gene matches. The CDR3 length is 18 residues. The CDR3 reads CASSLLPQAGGVTDTQYF. The CDR3 DNA follows: TGTGCCAGCAGCTTACTGCCCCAAGCGGGAGGAGTCACAGATACGCAGTATTTT.

The rearrangement joins TRBV9 to TRBJ2-7; a weak D match, TRBD2 (6 bases). Germline V gives CDR1 SGDLS, CDR2 YYNGEE. The CDR3 consists of 15 residues. V was shortened by 0 bases and J by 0 bases, with 10 bases between the two germline ends. The CDR3 DNA is TGTGCCAGCAGCGTAGATCTAGCGTCCTCCTACGAGCAGTACTTC. Amino acids: CASSVDLASSYEQYF. Based on the CDR3 plus reference TRBV9 and TRBJ2-7, the full variable domain is DSGVTQTPKHLITATGQRVTLRCSPRSGDLSVYWYQQSLDQGLQFLIQYYNGEERAKGNILERFSAQQFPDLHSELNLSSLELGDSALYFCASSVDLASSYEQYFGPGTRLTVT.

The chain is built from TRBV19 and TRBJ2-1; 10 bases line up with TRBD2. The V gene's germline CDR1 is LNHDA and CDR2 SQIVND (reference sequence). This CDR3 has 15 residues. Trimming removed 3 bases from V and 4 bases from J; junction bases left unmatched: 3. CDR3 residues: CASSIASGGYNEQFF. In DNA, the CDR3 is TGTGCCAGTAGTATCGCTAGCGGGGGTTACAATGAGCAGTTCTTC. The full variable domain, in which reference TRBV19 and TRBJ2-1 provide the parts outside the CDR3, is DGGITQSPKYLFRKEGQNVTLSCEQNLNHDAMYWYRQDPGQGLRLIYYSQIVNDFQKGDIAEGYSVSREKKESFPLTVTSAQKNPTAFYLCASSIASGGYNEQFFGPGTRLTVL.

The chain combines TRBV11-2 with TRBJ2-7; D may be TRBD2 (6 bases). V gave up 2 bases and J gave up 9 bases, with 20 bases separating them. Germline CDR1 and CDR2: SGHAT and FQNNGV. CDR3 length equals 15 residues. This CDR3 is CASSLRRDGGMGQYF. CDR3 coding DNA: TGTGCCAGCAGCTTAAGGCGGGACGGGGGAATGGGGCAGTACTTC.

This chain joins TRBV6-1 and TRBJ2-1; D is possibly TRBD2 (6 bases). The CDR3 loop spans 14 amino acids. Germline V gene data show CDR1 as MNHNS and CDR2 as SASEGT. Between the trimmed V and J ends, which lost 5 bases and 9 bases, there was a span of 17 bases. The CDR3 reads CASSQLASEGEQFF. Written as DNA, the CDR3 is TGTGCCAGCAGTCAACTAGCTTCTGAGGGTGAGCAGTTCTTC.

The gene calls are TRBV2 and TRBJ1-4; TRBD1 matches 7 bases. Looked up from germline, CDR1 is SNHLY and CDR2 is FYNNEI. There are 14 residues in the CDR3. The V segment lost 6 bases and the J segment 8 bases; nucleotides outside the gene matches: 9. CDR3 sequence: CASSVTGTNEKLFF. The CDR3 DNA reads as TGTGCCAGCAGCGTGACAGGGACAAACGAAAAACTGTTTTTT.

The chain couples TRBV7-9 to TRBJ2-5; a weak D match, TRBD1 (5 bases). The germline CDR1 and CDR2 sequences are SEHNR and FQNEAQ (reference sequence). The CDR3 spans 13 residues. V lost 5 bases and J lost 5, with 12 bases in between. CDR3 DNA: TGTGCCAGCAGCACCTTAGGGGATGAGACCCAGTACTTC. Translation gives CASSTLGDETQYF.

This clone was recorded once. The V and J genes are TRBV11-2 and TRBJ2-3; tentative D call: TRBD2 (6 bases). This CDR3 comprises 15 residues. Germline assignment: CDR1 SGHAT and CDR2 FQNNGV. V was trimmed by 5 bases and J by 0 bases, leaving 12 bases between them. As DNA, the CDR3 is TGTGCCAGCAGCCCCTTTAGCGGAAGCACAGATACGCAGTATTTT. The encoded protein is CASSPFSGSTDTQYF. Filled out from reference TRBV11-2 and TRBJ2-3, the complete variable domain reads EAGVAQSPRYKIIEKRQSVAFWCNPISGHATLYWYQQILGQGPKLLIQFQNNGVVDDSQLPKDRFSAERLKGVDSTLKIQPAKLEDSAVYLCASSPFSGSTDTQYFGPGTRLTVL.

The chain recombines TRBV27 with TRBJ1-3; TRBD1 might be the D (6 bases). The CDR3 extends over 14 amino acids. Germline CDR1 reads MNHEY; CDR2 reads SMNVEV (reference sequence). V was trimmed by 6 bases and J by 2 bases, leaving 11 bases between them. Here the CDR3 DNA reads TGTGCCAGCAGAAAAGGGGGGGCTGGAAACACCATATATTTT. Its translation is CASRKGGAGNTIYF.

V gene TRBV27 combines with J gene TRBJ1-5, with TRBD1 as a possible D gene (6 bases). V lost 4 bases, J lost 7 bases, and 17 bases lay in between. The CDR3 sequence is 15 residues long. Germline CDR1 reads MNHEY; CDR2 reads SMNVEV (reference sequence). Here the CDR3 reads CASSSQGHKAQPQHF. The DNA for the CDR3 is TGTGCCAGCAGTTCACAGGGTCATAAAGCACAGCCCCAGCATTTT.